This T cell receptor beta chain appears in the sequencing data of a study of blood T cell repertoires in COVID-19. Study overall: PBMCs, B-cell-depleted T cells, or T cells provided the cDNA or gDNA that made up the material.

This clone was detected only a few times. Those enrolled, adults aged roughly 18 to 95 years, came from about two dozen US areas. Participant reports of clinical history set cohort assignment. This CDR3 has 15 residues. The V gene lost 6 bases and the J gene lost 2 bases, with 14 bases spanning the gap. The germline V gene encodes CDR1 LNHDA and CDR2 SQIVND (reference sequence). Data came from immunoSEQ multiplex PCR; TCRdb stores just in-frame clones and leaves some out. The table records approximately 250,000 clones, about 91% of them present only once. J is TRBJ1-5 and V is TRBV19; TRBD1 might be the D (5 bases). The sample consisted of PBMCs or T cells enriched from blood (not recorded which). The source is a woman aged 40 to 50 with acute COVID-19. The CDR3 bases are TGTGCCAGTAGCCCCAGGGTGACTCGCAATCAGCCCCAGCATTTT. Translating it yields CASSPRVTRNQPQHF. Variable domain in full (rest from reference TRBV19 and TRBJ1-5): DGGITQSPKYLFRKEGQNVTLSCEQNLNHDAMYWYRQDPGQGLRLIYYSQIVNDFQKGDIAEGYSVSREKKESFPLTVTSAQKNPTAFYLCASSPRVTRNQPQHFGDGTRLSIL.